This T cell receptor beta chain was recovered during a study of CD8+ T cells in alopecia areata. Treatment specified: oral pan-JAK inhibitor, 5-10 mg twice daily. Sequencing relied on a cDNA template that was reverse transcribed from extracted RNA. Profiling relied on immunoSEQ multiplex PCR, and the TCRdb table lists in-frame clones only, not all of them. The sample lists 120,000 to 150,000 clones, approximately 80% occurring once. This CDR3 contains 15 residues. The junction had 3 bases not matched to a gene; V was cut back by 2 bases and J by 2 bases. Germline CDR1 reads LGHNA; CDR2 reads YSLEER. This clone was detected only a few times.

Here the sequenced sample was CD8+ T cells sorted from blood, taken at week 4, from a patient treated with tofacitinib. The sequence was collected from a human donor with alopecia areata. V gene TRBV4-3 combines with J gene TRBJ2-7; 10 bases line up with TRBD1. The CDR3 DNA sequence: TGCGCCAGCAGCCAACGGGACAGGGGCCCCTACGAGCAGTACTTC. Encoded protein: CASSQRDRGPYEQYF.